This T cell receptor beta chain was sequenced during a study of OX40 agonist ivuxolimab in advanced cancers. Overall study: Given to patients was ivuxolimab, an agonistic anti-OX40 (CD134) antibody. Patients received ivuxolimab, an intravenous treatment, every 2 weeks at 0.01 to 10 mg/kg. Patients receiving dose escalation had hepatocellular carcinoma, melanoma, renal cell or head and neck cancer.

Study-wide results and caveats: Both CD4+ and CD8+ T cell populations in blood had undergone clonal expansion by week 6 at 0.1 to 3.0 mg/kg.

A note on this clone: Its antigen is not known.

Per germline, CDR1 GTSNPN and CDR2 SVGIG (reference sequence). The germline V and J ends were trimmed by 3 bases and 5 bases, with 14 bases remaining between them. The CDR3 runs to 14 residues. Sequencing used immunoSEQ multiplex PCR; TCRdb keeps in-frame clones, though not all of them. The sample has around 91,000 clones; roughly 89% are singletons. Specimen: CD4+ or CD8+ T cells sorted from blood, collected in a trial of the OX40 agonist ivuxolimab. The clonotype was recovered from an adult with an advanced solid tumor such as melanoma, head and neck, liver or kidney cancer. This sequence joins TRBV30 and TRBJ1-5; D perhaps matches TRBD1 (5 bases). CDR3 protein: CAWRGVGEYQPQHF. DNA for the CDR3: TGTGCCTGGAGGGGGGTAGGGGAGTATCAGCCCCAGCATTTT. Full variable domain (outside the CDR3, taken from reference TRBV30 and TRBJ1-5): SQTIHQWPATLVQPVGSPLSLECTVEGTSNPNLYWYRQAAGRGLQLLFYSVGIGQISSEVPQNLSASRPQDRQFILSSKKLLLSDSGFYLCAWRGVGEYQPQHFGDGTRLSIL.